Below, 14 T cell receptor beta chains from the same sample are listed, as sequenced in a study of T cells in localized non-small cell lung cancer. The repertoire was sequenced with immunoSEQ multiplex PCR; TCRdb's copy has only in-frame clones and lacks some. The sample includes around 21,000 clones, around 83% seen only once; the top ten take 4.5% to 5.5%. Sample: peripheral blood, taken before any cancer treatment. All receptors derive from a man aged 40 to 75 with stage I lung adenocarcinoma.

The chain uses TRBV6-1 and TRBJ2-5; 8 nucleotides align to TRBD1. V gave up 6 bases and J gave up 1 base; unmatched junction bases: 7. CDR1 MNHNS and CDR2 SASEGT come from the germline V gene. The CDR3 runs 15 residues. The CDR3 nucleotides read TGTGCCAGCAGGATGACAGGGGACCGCCAAGAGACCCAGTACTTC. It codes for CASRMTGDRQETQYF.

V usage is TRBV7-8 and J usage is TRBJ2-7; 9 nucleotides align to TRBD1. Germline V lookup: CDR1 SGHVS, CDR2 FQNEAQ. The J segment lost 3 bases and the V segment lost 4 bases, leaving 4 bases of the junction unmatched. The CDR3 sequence is 14 residues long. The CDR3 protein is CASSYQGQGYEQYF. CDR3 bases: TGTGCCAGCAGCTACCAGGGACAGGGCTACGAGCAGTACTTC. The variable domain in full, completed from reference TRBV7-8 and TRBJ2-7, reads GAGVSQSPRYKVAKRGQDVALRCDPISGHVSLFWYQQALGQGPEFLTYFQNEAQLDKSGLPSDRFFAERPEGSVSTLKIQRTQQEDSAVYLCASSYQGQGYEQYFGPGTRLTVT.

This clone was counted between two and nine times. The CDR3 spells CASSVGSYEQYF. CDR3 nucleotide sequence: TGCGCCAGCAGTGTGGGGTCCTACGAGCAGTACTTC. The chain carries TRBV10-2 and TRBJ2-7; D is uncertain. Per the germline V gene, CDR1 is WSHSY and CDR2 is SAAADI. The CDR3 is 12 amino acids. V was clipped by 4 bases and J by 1 base, with 5 bases between them.

V usage is TRBV27 and J usage is TRBJ1-2; D is unclear. This CDR3 region has 16 residues. The germline V gene encodes CDR1 MNHEY and CDR2 SMNVEV (reference sequence). V lost 3 bases to trimming and J lost 0 bases, with 14 bases between them. The CDR3 sequence is CASSLAAGSSNYGYTF. The CDR3 nucleotides are TGTGCCAGCAGTTTGGCGGCAGGATCTTCTAACTATGGCTACACCTTC.

In its sample, this clone was seen a few times. The CDR3 DNA reads TGTGCCAGTGCCATTAGCGGGGGATACCAAGAGACCCAGTACTTC. This translates into CASAISGGYQETQYF. The gene calls are TRBV19 and TRBJ2-5; TRBD2 aligns across 9 bases. V trimming: 8 bases; J trimming: 0 bases; junction bases outside the gene matches: 7. Looked up from germline, CDR1 is LNHDA and CDR2 is SQIVND (reference sequence). The CDR3 has 15 amino acids.

In the case of this clone: A read error may account for a junction end that differs from germline. The chain links TRBV4-1 to TRBJ2-7; D not resolved. Germline assignment: CDR1 MGHRA and CDR2 YSYEKL. The CDR3 has 17 amino acids. CDR3 protein: CASSQGPGDLSPYEQYF. The CDR3 nucleotides read TGCGCCAGCAGTCAAGGGCCAGGAGACCTTTCCCCCTACGAGCAGTACTTC.

By proportion, this clone is medium-sized. The rearrangement uses TRBV27 and TRBJ2-7, with D possibly being TRBD2 (5 bases). The CDR3 spans 13 residues. In germline, CDR1 is MNHEY, CDR2 SMNVEV (reference sequence). Trimming took 3 bases from V and 6 from J, leaving 12 bases between them. CDR3 sequence reads: CASSFTVAGEQYF. CDR3 sequence (DNA): TGTGCCAGCAGTTTTACCGTCGCGGGCGAGCAGTACTTC.

The V call is TRBV27, the J call TRBJ2-7; no firm D call. Trimming took 0 bases from V and 5 from J, leaving 5 bases between them. The CDR3 is 12 amino acids. The germline CDR1 and CDR2 sequences are MNHEY and SMNVEV (reference sequence). The CDR3 region has the DNA TGTGCCAGCAGTTTATCCGGGCACGAGCAGTACTTC. It yields the protein CASSLSGHEQYF.

The chain is built from TRBV7-9 and TRBJ2-7; D remains unclear. Germline assignment: CDR1 SEHNR and CDR2 FQNEAQ (reference sequence). CDR3 length equals 13 residues. V was cut by 1 base and J by 1 base, with 5 bases left in between. The CDR3: CASSLDLSYEQYF. The CDR3 DNA sequence: TGTGCCAGCAGCTTAGACTTGTCCTACGAGCAGTACTTC.

This clone is a singleton in its sample. The DNA for the CDR3 is TGTGCCAGCAGGACAGGCGGCAATGGCTACACCTTC. Amino acid sequence: CASRTGGNGYTF. V gene TRBV28 combines with J gene TRBJ1-2, with D possibly being TRBD1 (6 bases). Germline lookup yields CDR1 MDHEN and CDR2 SYDVKM. The CDR3 is made up of 12 amino acids. V dropped 6 bases and J dropped 6 bases, with 11 bases sitting between them.

The V gene is TRBV5-1, the J gene TRBJ2-3, with TRBD2 matching over 7 bases. The CDR3 contains 15 residues. Germline CDR1 SGHRS, CDR2 YFSETQ. The ends lost 4 bases at V and 3 bases at J; junction bases unmatched: 8. The CDR3 is CASSDPGGMTDTQYF. The CDR3 coding sequence is TGCGCCAGCAGCGACCCCGGGGGGATGACAGATACGCAGTATTTT.

CDR3 protein: CASSLGSGRTYEQYF. As DNA, the CDR3 is TGTGCCAGCAGCTTAGGGTCGGGCAGAACCTACGAGCAGTACTTC. V is TRBV7-2 and J is TRBJ2-7; unclear D gene. V dropped 1 base and J dropped 2 bases, with 12 bases sitting between them. The CDR3 covers 15 residues. Germline V CDR1 and CDR2: SGHTA, FQGNSA. Filled out from reference TRBV7-2 and TRBJ2-7, the complete variable domain reads GAGVSQSPSNKVTEKGKDVELRCDPISGHTALYWYRQSLGQGLEFLIYFQGNSAPDKSGLPSDRFSAERTGGSVSTLTIQRTQQEDSAVYLCASSLGSGRTYEQYFGPGTRLTVT.

The chain employs TRBV28 and TRBJ1-2; D is undetermined. V was trimmed by 6 bases and J by 8 bases, leaving 13 bases between them. Germline V gene data show CDR1 as MDHEN and CDR2 as SYDVKM. This CDR3 comprises 12 residues. The CDR3 loop is CASREFKRGYTF. The CDR3 DNA is TGTGCCAGCAGGGAATTTAAGAGGGGCTACACCTTC.

This chain connects TRBV7-8 to TRBJ2-3; D call uncertain. This CDR3 is 11 amino acids long. The germline CDR1 and CDR2 sequences are SGHVS and FQNEAQ. V lost 3 bases to trimming and J lost 2 bases, with 0 bases between them. DNA for the CDR3: TGTGCCAGCAGCTTCACAGATACGCAGTATTTT. Encoded protein: CASSFTDTQYF. Using reference TRBV7-8 and TRBJ2-3 for the parts outside the CDR3, the full variable domain is GAGVSQSPRYKVAKRGQDVALRCDPISGHVSLFWYQQALGQGPEFLTYFQNEAQLDKSGLPSDRFFAERPEGSVSTLKIQRTQQEDSAVYLCASSFTDTQYFGPGTRLTVL.